This T cell receptor (beta chain) was obtained from a study of blood T cells in healthy people across ages. Study in general: T cells yielded about one barcoded beta molecule per two cells through template switching.

Primed by a sample-barcoded 5' primer and a J-beta primer mix, a second PCR proceeded for about 6 to 11 cycles. CDR3-containing paired-end reads numbered at least 2.5 million in each sample. In TCRdb, the 5' RACE reads were re-called with MiXCR into one record per CDR3 protein. The sample carries hundreds of thousands of distinct CDR3 sequences, around 45% recorded once. With regard to this clonotype: What it recognizes is unknown.

Broader study findings: Higher diversity, along with more naive CD4+ cells, distinguished long-lived donors from aged donors. As age increased, TCR beta diversity per million T cells fell in a roughly linear fashion.

Sequencing was carried out using blood. The sequence was collected from a man aged 55 to 70 in good health.

CDR3 nucleotide sequence: TGTGCCAGCAGCTTAGCGGCAGGGTCCAAGGAAAAACTGTTTTTT. Protein product: CASSLAAGSKEKLFF. This chain joins TRBV7-2 and TRBJ1-4; D is perhaps TRBD1 (5 bases). Trimming cost V 0 bases and J 8 bases, with 13 bases left between them. Per germline, CDR1 SGHTA and CDR2 FQGNSA. This CDR3 has 15 amino acids.